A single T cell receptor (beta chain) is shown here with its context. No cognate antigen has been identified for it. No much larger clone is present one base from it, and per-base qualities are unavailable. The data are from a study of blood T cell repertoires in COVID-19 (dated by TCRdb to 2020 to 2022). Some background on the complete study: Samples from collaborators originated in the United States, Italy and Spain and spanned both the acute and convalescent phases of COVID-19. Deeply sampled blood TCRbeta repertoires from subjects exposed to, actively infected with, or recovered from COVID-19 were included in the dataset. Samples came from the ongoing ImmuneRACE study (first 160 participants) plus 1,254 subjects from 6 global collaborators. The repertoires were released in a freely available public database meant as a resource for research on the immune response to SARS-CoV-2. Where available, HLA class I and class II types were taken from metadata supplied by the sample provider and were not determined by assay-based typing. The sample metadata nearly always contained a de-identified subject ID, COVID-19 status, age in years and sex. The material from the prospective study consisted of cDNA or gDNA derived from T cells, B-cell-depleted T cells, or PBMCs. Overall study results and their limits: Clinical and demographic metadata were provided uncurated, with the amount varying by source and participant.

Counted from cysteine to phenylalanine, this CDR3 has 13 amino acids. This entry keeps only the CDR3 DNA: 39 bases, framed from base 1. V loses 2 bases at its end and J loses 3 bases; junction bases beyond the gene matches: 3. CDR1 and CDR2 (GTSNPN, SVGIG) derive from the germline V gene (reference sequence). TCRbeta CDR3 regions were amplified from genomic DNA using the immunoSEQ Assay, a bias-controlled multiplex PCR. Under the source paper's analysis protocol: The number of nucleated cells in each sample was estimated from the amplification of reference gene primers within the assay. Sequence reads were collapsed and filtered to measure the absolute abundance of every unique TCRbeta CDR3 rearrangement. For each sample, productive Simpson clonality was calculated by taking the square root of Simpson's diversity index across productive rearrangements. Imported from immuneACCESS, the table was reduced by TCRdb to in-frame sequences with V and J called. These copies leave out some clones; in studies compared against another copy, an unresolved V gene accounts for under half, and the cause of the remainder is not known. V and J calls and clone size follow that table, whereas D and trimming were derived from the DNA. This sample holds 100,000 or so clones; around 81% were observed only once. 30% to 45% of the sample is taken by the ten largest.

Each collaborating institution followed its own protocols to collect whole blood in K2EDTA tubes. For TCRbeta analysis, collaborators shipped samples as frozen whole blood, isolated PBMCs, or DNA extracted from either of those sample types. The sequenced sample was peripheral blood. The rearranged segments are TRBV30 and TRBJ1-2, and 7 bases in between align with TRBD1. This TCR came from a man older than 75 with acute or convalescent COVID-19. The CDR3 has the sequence CAWSPGGDYGYTF. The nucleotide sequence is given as TGTGCCTGGAGTCCAGGGGGAGACTATGGCTACACCTTC.